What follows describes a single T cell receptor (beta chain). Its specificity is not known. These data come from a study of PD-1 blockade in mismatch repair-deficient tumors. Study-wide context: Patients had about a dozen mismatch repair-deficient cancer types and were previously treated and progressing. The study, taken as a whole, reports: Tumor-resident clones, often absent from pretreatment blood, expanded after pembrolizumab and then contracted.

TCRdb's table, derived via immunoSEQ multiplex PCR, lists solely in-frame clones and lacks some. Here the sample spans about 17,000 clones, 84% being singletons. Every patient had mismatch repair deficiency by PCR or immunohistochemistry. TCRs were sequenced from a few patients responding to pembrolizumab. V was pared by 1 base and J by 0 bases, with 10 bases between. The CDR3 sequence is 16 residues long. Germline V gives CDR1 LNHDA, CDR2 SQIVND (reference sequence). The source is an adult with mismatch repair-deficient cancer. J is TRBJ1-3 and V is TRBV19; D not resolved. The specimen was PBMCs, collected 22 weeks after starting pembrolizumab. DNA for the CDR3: TGTGCCAGTAGTATAGTCGCGGGCGGCTCTGGAAACACCATATATTTT. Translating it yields CASSIVAGGSGNTIYF.